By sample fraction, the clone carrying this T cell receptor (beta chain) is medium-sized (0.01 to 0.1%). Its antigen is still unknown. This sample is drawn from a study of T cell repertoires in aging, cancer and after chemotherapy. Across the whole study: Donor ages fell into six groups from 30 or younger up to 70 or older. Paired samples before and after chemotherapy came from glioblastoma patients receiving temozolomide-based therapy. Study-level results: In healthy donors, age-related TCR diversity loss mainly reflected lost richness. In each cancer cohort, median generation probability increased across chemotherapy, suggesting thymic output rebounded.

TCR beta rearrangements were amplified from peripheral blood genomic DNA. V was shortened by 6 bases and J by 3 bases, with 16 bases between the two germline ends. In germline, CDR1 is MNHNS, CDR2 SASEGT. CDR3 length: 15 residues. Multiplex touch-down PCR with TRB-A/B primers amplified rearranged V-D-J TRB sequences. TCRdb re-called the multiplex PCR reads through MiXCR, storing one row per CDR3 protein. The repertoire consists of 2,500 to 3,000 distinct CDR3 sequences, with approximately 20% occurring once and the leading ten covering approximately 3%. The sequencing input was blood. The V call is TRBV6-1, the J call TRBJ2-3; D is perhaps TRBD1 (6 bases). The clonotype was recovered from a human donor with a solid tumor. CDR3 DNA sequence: TGTGCCAGCAGGGTGGTGGGGGCCGGGACAGATACGCAGTATTTT. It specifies CASRVVGAGTDTQYF.